Following are 32 T cell receptor beta chains from one sample sequenced in a study of blood T cell repertoires in COVID-19. Profiled with immunoSEQ multiplex PCR; TCRdb holds only in-frame clones, not every one. The data hold around 230,000 clones, with 75% to 90% observed a single time. The source material was PBMCs or T cells enriched from blood (not recorded which). Receptor source: a woman aged 40-49 years with acute COVID-19.

The chain uses TRBV5-6 and TRBJ2-1, with 11 bases matching TRBD2. V was pared by 3 bases and J by 7 bases, with 6 bases of the junction left unmatched. CDR3 length: 15 amino acids. Germline values: CDR1 SGHDT, CDR2 YYEEEE. This chain's CDR3 is CASSSPGLAANEQFF. For the CDR3, the DNA is TGTGCCAGCAGCTCCCCGGGACTAGCGGCGAATGAGCAGTTCTTC.

This clone was recorded only once. The V and J genes are TRBV2 and TRBJ2-3; a possible D gene is TRBD2 (7 bases). Deletions cut 5 bases from V and 3 bases from J, with 15 bases between. Germline CDR1 reads SNHLY; CDR2 reads FYNNEI. CDR3 size: 15 residues. The DNA for the CDR3 is TGTGCCAGCAGTTCTCCGGGGGGCTGGACAGATACGCAGTATTTT. Translating gives CASSSPGGWTDTQYF.

The chain uses TRBV5-1 and TRBJ1-3; no clear D gene. This CDR3 has 15 amino acids. Looked up from germline, CDR1 is SGHRS and CDR2 is YFSETQ. V was cut by 0 bases and J by 1 base, with 8 bases left in between. The CDR3 here is CASSLGALSGNTIYF. Written as DNA, the CDR3 is TGCGCCAGCAGCTTGGGGGCCCTGTCTGGAAACACCATATATTTT.

J is TRBJ1-4 and V is TRBV7-9, with 8 bases lining up with TRBD1. V dropped 1 base and J dropped 5; count of bases not matched to a gene: 3. Germline values: CDR1 SEHNR, CDR2 FQNEAQ (reference sequence). This CDR3 is built from 15 residues. For the CDR3, the DNA is TGTGCCAGCAGCTTAGGCGGGACAGGCAATGAAAAACTGTTTTTT. This gives the protein CASSLGGTGNEKLFF.

CDR3 in amino acids: CASRPDNRDQPQHF. CDR3 DNA: TGTGCCAGCAGGCCCGACAACAGGGATCAGCCCCAGCATTTT. This chain joins TRBV6-5 and TRBJ1-5; D may be TRBD1 (6 bases). This CDR3 has 14 residues. V gave up 6 bases and J gave up 5 bases, with 14 bases separating them. Germline CDR1 reads MNHEY; CDR2 reads SVGAGI.

This chain links TRBV18 with TRBJ2-1; 7 bases are shared with TRBD2. The CDR3 contains 17 residues. In germline, CDR1 is KGHSH, CDR2 LQKENI. J lost 0 bases, V lost 3 bases, and 8 bases had no gene match. The CDR3 DNA sequence: TGTGCCAGCTCACCGCTCCGACTAGCTAACTCCTACAATGAGCAGTTCTTC. Encoded protein: CASSPLRLANSYNEQFF.

CDR3: CASSGGLAGPHEQYF. The CDR3 DNA reads TGTGCCAGCAGCGGGGGACTAGCGGGGCCCCACGAGCAGTACTTC. The chain uses TRBV9 and TRBJ2-7; 13 bases agree with TRBD2. Germline V gives CDR1 SGDLS, CDR2 YYNGEE. The CDR3 length is 15 residues. Unmatched junction bases numbered 5, after V lost 3 bases and J lost 5 bases.

This chain joins TRBV27 and TRBJ1-4; TRBD1 agrees at 7 bases. Germline assignment: CDR1 MNHEY and CDR2 SMNVEV (reference sequence). This CDR3 has 17 amino acids. With 5 bases clipped from V and 4 bases from J, the junction kept 13 bases outside the gene matches. The CDR3 region is CASSRTSRTGSNEKLFF. For the CDR3, the DNA is TGTGCCAGCAGTCGTACAAGTAGGACAGGTAGTAATGAAAAACTGTTTTTT.

The rearrangement links TRBV9 to TRBJ1-2; no definite D call. V lost 4 bases and J 8 bases, leaving 12 bases between the germline ends. Germline CDR1 SGDLS, CDR2 YYNGEE. The CDR3 is made up of 12 amino acids. The CDR3 sequence: CASSPGVGGYTF. As DNA, the CDR3 is TGTGCCAGCAGCCCCGGGGTGGGAGGCTACACCTTC. Full variable domain (remainder filled in from reference TRBV9 and TRBJ1-2): DSGVTQTPKHLITATGQRVTLRCSPRSGDLSVYWYQQSLDQGLQFLIQYYNGEERAKGNILERFSAQQFPDLHSELNLSSLELGDSALYFCASSPGVGGYTFGSGTRLTVV.

The chain combines TRBV27 with TRBJ1-1; D ambiguous. The germline V and J ends were trimmed by 2 bases and 1 base, with 5 bases remaining between them. Germline loops: CDR1 MNHEY, CDR2 SMNVEV (reference sequence). The CDR3 has 13 amino acids. CDR3 in DNA: TGTGCCAGCAGTTTAGTCTCGAACACTGAAGCTTTCTTT. Amino acid sequence: CASSLVSNTEAFF.

The V and J genes are TRBV7-9 and TRBJ2-3; D is uncertain. The V end lost 4 bases, the J end lost 0 bases, and 5 bases lay between the germline ends. In germline, CDR1 is SEHNR, CDR2 FQNEAQ (reference sequence). This CDR3 is 13 amino acids long. CDR3 nucleotide sequence: TGTGCCAGCAGCTCACAAAGCACAGATACGCAGTATTTT. Translation: CASSSQSTDTQYF.

The V call is TRBV15, the J call TRBJ2-5; perhaps TRBD2 as D (7 bases). Trimming stripped 8 bases from V and 5 bases from J, with 27 bases between. This CDR3 contains 17 residues. The germline gives CDR1 LNHNV, CDR2 YYDKDF (reference sequence). The chain's CDR3 is CATSNRREGGGLETQYF. The CDR3 nucleotides read TGTGCCACCTCGAACCGGAGGGAGGGGGGGGGCCTGGAGACCCAGTACTTC.

On this clone itself: The sample contains more than one DNA sequence encoding this CDR3. The chain carries TRBV24-1 and TRBJ1-1; weak D call: TRBD1 (5 bases). Trimming cost V 2 bases and J 8 bases, with 8 bases left between them. The CDR3 has 12 residues. Germline assignment: CDR1 KGHDR and CDR2 SFDVKD. The CDR3, as DNA: TGTGCCACCAGTGATTGGGGCTCGGAAGCTTTCTTT. Translating gives CATSDWGSEAFF.

The genes are TRBV29-1 and TRBJ1-2; D possibly corresponds to TRBD1 (6 bases). From germline, CDR1 is SQVTM and CDR2 ANQGSEA. Trimming took off 4 bases at V and 7 bases at J, with 10 bases between the two ends. The CDR3 sequence is 11 residues long. DNA of the CDR3: TGCAGCGTTGCCGGGGGGCTTGGCTACACCTTC. Its translation: CSVAGGLGYTF.

The chain uses TRBV2 and TRBJ2-5; 13 bases match TRBD2. With 7 bases clipped from V and 5 bases from J, the junction kept 10 bases outside the gene matches. This CDR3 is 16 amino acids long. Germline V gene lookup returns CDR1 SNHLY and CDR2 FYNNEI. CDR3 bases: TGTGCCAGCACGGACAGTGTGACTAGCGGGGGGGAGACCCAGTACTTC. This encodes CASTDSVTSGGETQYF.

The chain recombines TRBV11-2 with TRBJ1-3; weak D call: TRBD1 (5 bases). The CDR3 length is 14 residues. CDR1 and CDR2 from the germline V gene are SGHAT and FQNNGV. Trimming took off 4 bases at V and 3 bases at J, with 10 bases between the two ends. CDR3 amino acids: CASSWAGIGNTIYF. The CDR3, as DNA: TGTGCCAGCAGCTGGGCAGGGATTGGAAACACCATATATTTT.

For the CDR3, the DNA is TGTGCCAGCAGTATAGACAGGGGTAATAAGAATGAGCAGTTCTTC. Its translation: CASSIDRGNKNEQFF. V usage is TRBV6-5 and J usage is TRBJ2-1; 8 nucleotides match TRBD1. J lost 7 bases, V lost 5 bases, and 10 bases had no gene match. This CDR3 region has 15 residues. Germline V gene lookup returns CDR1 MNHEY and CDR2 SVGAGI.

The V call is TRBV6-5, the J call TRBJ1-1; perhaps TRBD1 as D (5 bases). This CDR3 has 15 residues. CDR1 MNHEY and CDR2 SVGAGI come from the germline V gene. V was shortened by 6 bases and J by 0 bases, with 14 bases between the two germline ends. This chain's CDR3 is CASSHGGTVNTEAFF. CDR3 bases: TGTGCCAGCAGCCACGGCGGGACGGTGAACACTGAAGCTTTCTTT.

The chain has TRBV14 and TRBJ1-4; D ambiguous. Germline values: CDR1 SGHDN, CDR2 FVKESK. Trimming cost V 3 bases and J 5 bases, with 7 bases left between them. The CDR3 is 13 residues long. Written as DNA, the CDR3 is TGTGCCAGCAGCCAGTCCCTGAATGAAAAACTGTTTTTT. This encodes CASSQSLNEKLFF. Supplemented by reference TRBV14 and TRBJ1-4, the full variable domain reads EAGVTQFPSHSVIEKGQTVTLRCDPISGHDNLYWYRRVMGKEIKFLLHFVKESKQDESGMPNNRFLAERTGGTYSTLKVQPAELEDSGVYFCASSQSLNEKLFFGSGTQLSVL.

This chain links TRBV6-1 with TRBJ2-5, with a weak D call TRBD1 (6 bases). The germline V and J ends were trimmed by 2 bases and 0 bases, with 13 bases remaining between them. The length of the CDR3 is 16 residues. From germline, CDR1 is MNHNS and CDR2 SASEGT. CDR3 nucleotides: TGTGCCAGCAGTGAATGGGCAGGGGATCACCAAGAGACCCAGTACTTC. Encoded protein: CASSEWAGDHQETQYF.

The sample holds a few counts of this clone. The chain links TRBV11-2 to TRBJ1-4, with TRBD1 matching over 7 bases. Per germline, CDR1 SGHAT and CDR2 FQNNGV. This CDR3 has 13 amino acids. J gave up 10 bases and V 6 bases, and 8 bases lay outside the gene matches. CDR3 nucleotides: TGTGCCAGCAGTACAGGGGCTGGGGGAAAACTGTTTTTT. It translates to CASSTGAGGKLFF. The variable domain in full, with the rest retrieved from reference TRBV11-2 and TRBJ1-4, is EAGVAQSPRYKIIEKRQSVAFWCNPISGHATLYWYQQILGQGPKLLIQFQNNGVVDDSQLPKDRFSAERLKGVDSTLKIQPAKLEDSAVYLCASSTGAGGKLFFGSGTQLSVL.

This clone was picked up a small number of times. V is TRBV6-4 and J is TRBJ2-3; the match to TRBD2 covers 9 bases. The CDR3 loop spans 15 amino acids. Germline CDR1 is MRHNA and CDR2 is SNTAGT. V gave up 3 bases and J gave up 6 bases; unmatched junction bases: 7. The CDR3 DNA is TGTGCCAGCAGTGAGATGCGGGGGGGCCAGGATACGCAGTATTTT. Protein: CASSEMRGGQDTQYF.

The chain uses TRBV27 and TRBJ2-5, with 7 positions matching TRBD1. The ends lost 5 bases at V and 1 base at J; junction bases unmatched: 7. Per germline, CDR1 MNHEY and CDR2 SMNVEV (reference sequence). CDR3 size: 15 residues. This chain's CDR3 is CASSRLRDSQETQYF. The CDR3 DNA is TGTGCCAGCAGTCGCCTCCGGGACAGCCAAGAGACCCAGTACTTC.

The V call is TRBV6-1, the J call TRBJ1-5; the D is unclear. V lost 1 base, J lost 6 bases, and 10 bases lay in between. The germline gives CDR1 MNHNS, CDR2 SASEGT. The CDR3 length is 14 residues. CDR3 region: CASSEGVSGQPQHF. Written as DNA, the CDR3 is TGTGCCAGCAGTGAAGGGGTATCGGGTCAGCCCCAGCATTTT.

The V gene is TRBV18, the J gene TRBJ2-2; D is possibly TRBD2 (6 bases). CDR1 KGHSH and CDR2 LQKENI come from the germline V gene. This CDR3 comprises 14 residues. V shed 3 bases and J shed 2 bases, with 7 bases lying between them. The CDR3 nucleotides are TGTGCCAGCTCACCCGGGAGCAACACCGGGGAGCTGTTTTTT. It encodes CASSPGSNTGELFF.

The chain links TRBV5-1 to TRBJ1-5, with D tentatively TRBD1 (6 bases). This CDR3 spans 14 amino acids. V lost 3 bases and J lost 2, with 9 bases in between. Germline CDR1 and CDR2: SGHRS and YFSETQ. The CDR3 nucleotides read TGCGCCAGCAGCTCCTCAGGGGGCAATCAGCCCCAGCATTTT. This encodes CASSSSGGNQPQHF.

DNA of the CDR3: TGTGCCAGCGCCGGAGATACGCAGTATTTT. Amino acid sequence: CASAGDTQYF. This chain links TRBV9 with TRBJ2-3; D gene uncertain. Germline V lookup: CDR1 SGDLS, CDR2 YYNGEE. V was shortened by 7 bases and J by 5 bases, with 5 bases between the two germline ends. The CDR3 has 10 amino acids. The entire variable domain, with the rest obtained from reference TRBV9 and TRBJ2-3, is as follows: DSGVTQTPKHLITATGQRVTLRCSPRSGDLSVYWYQQSLDQGLQFLIQYYNGEERAKGNILERFSAQQFPDLHSELNLSSLELGDSALYFCASAGDTQYFGPGTRLTVL.

The chain joins TRBV10-3 to TRBJ1-1; TRBD1 matches 7 bases. The CDR3 has 15 amino acids. V shed 10 bases, J shed 12 bases, and the junction held 23 bases outside the gene matches. Germline V gene sequence: CDR1 ENHRY, CDR2 SYGVKD. The CDR3: CATQDLIGGSERPFF. The CDR3 nucleotides read TGTGCCACCCAAGATTTGATAGGGGGCTCGGAGAGGCCTTTCTTT.

This clone was picked up one time. The rearrangement links TRBV3-1 (or the pseudogene TRBV3-2) to TRBJ2-1; D ambiguous. Germline loops: CDR1 LGHDT, CDR2 YNNKEL (reference sequence). The ends were cut back, 4 bases at V and 8 bases at J, with 12 bases in the middle. The CDR3 is 13 amino acids. CDR3 amino acids: CASSPPRSYEQFF. The CDR3 coding sequence is TGTGCCAGCAGCCCCCCGAGGAGTTATGAGCAGTTCTTC.

The chain uses TRBV6-5 and TRBJ2-7; tentative D call: TRBD1 (5 bases). The CDR3 loop spans 13 amino acids. Trimming cost V 0 bases and J 7 bases, with 10 bases left between them. Germline CDR1 and CDR2: MNHEY and SVGAGI. CDR3 in DNA: TGTGCCAGCAGTTACTCAGGGGAAAGGGAGCAGTACGTC. This sequence encodes CASSYSGEREQYV.

The J gene is TRBJ1-1, the V gene TRBV6-5; tentatively, D is TRBD1 (6 bases). The ends were cut back, 5 bases at V and 5 bases at J, with 15 bases in the middle. This CDR3 is 14 amino acids long. Germline CDR1 reads MNHEY; CDR2 reads SVGAGI. CDR3 region: CASSPLTGRTEAFF. The DNA for the CDR3 is TGTGCCAGCAGTCCTTTGACAGGTCGTACTGAAGCTTTCTTT.

V is TRBV25-1 and J is TRBJ2-3; 7 bases line up with TRBD1. J was trimmed by 4 bases and V by 6 bases; bases with no gene match: 4. The CDR3 is 13 amino acids. Germline lookup yields CDR1 MGHDK and CDR2 SYGVNS. CDR3 sequence: CASRGQAPDTQYF. CDR3 DNA: TGTGCCAGCAGAGGACAGGCCCCAGATACGCAGTATTTT.